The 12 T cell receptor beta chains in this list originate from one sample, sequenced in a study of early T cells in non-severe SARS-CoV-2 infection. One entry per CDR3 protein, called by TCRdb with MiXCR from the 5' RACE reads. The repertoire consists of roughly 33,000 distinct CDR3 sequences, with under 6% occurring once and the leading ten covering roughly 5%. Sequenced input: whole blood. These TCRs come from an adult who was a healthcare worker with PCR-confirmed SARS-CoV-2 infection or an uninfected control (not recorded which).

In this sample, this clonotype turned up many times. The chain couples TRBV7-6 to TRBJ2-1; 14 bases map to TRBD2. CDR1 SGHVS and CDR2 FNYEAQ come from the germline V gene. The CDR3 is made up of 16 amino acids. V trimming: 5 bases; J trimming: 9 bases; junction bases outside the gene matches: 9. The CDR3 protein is CASSPYGTSGSREQFF. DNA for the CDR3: TGTGCCAGCAGCCCCTACGGGACTAGCGGGAGTCGTGAGCAGTTCTTC.

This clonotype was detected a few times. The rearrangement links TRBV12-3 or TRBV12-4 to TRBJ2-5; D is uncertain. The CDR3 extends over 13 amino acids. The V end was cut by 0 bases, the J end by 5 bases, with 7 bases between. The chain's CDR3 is CASSLAFHETQYF. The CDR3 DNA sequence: TGTGCCAGCAGTTTAGCTTTCCACGAGACCCAGTACTTC.

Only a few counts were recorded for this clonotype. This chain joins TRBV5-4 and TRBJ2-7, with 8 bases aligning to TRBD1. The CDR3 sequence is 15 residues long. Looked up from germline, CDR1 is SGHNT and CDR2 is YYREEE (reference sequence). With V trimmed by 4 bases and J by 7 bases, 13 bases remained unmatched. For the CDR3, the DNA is TGTGCCAGCAGCCCCGGACAGGGACCCCCTTATGAGCAGTACTTC. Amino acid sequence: CASSPGQGPPYEQYF.

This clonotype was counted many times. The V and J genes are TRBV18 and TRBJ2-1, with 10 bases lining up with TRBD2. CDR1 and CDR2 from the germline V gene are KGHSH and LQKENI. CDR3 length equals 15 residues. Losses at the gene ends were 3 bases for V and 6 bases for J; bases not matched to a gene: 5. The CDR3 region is CASSPVAGGGNEQFF. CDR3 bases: TGTGCCAGCTCACCCGTAGCGGGAGGTGGCAATGAGCAGTTCTTC. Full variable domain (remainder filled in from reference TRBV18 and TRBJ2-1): NAGVMQNPRHLVRRRGQEARLRCSPMKGHSHVYWYRQLPEEGLKFMVYLQKENIIDESGMPKERFSAEFPKEGPSILRIQQVVRGDSAAYFCASSPVAGGGNEQFFGPGTRLTVL.

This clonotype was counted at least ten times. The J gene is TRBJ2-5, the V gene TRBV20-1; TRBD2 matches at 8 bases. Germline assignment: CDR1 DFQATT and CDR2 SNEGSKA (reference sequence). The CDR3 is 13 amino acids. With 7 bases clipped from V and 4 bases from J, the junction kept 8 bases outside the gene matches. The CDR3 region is CSGTSGRRETQYF. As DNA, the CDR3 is TGCAGTGGAACCAGCGGGAGACGAGAGACCCAGTACTTC.

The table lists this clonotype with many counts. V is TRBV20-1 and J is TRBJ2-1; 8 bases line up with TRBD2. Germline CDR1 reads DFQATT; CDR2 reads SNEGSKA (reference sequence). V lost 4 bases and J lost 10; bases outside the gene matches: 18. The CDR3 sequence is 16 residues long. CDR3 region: CSATPPGLVGTKEQFF. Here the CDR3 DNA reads TGCAGTGCTACACCTCCGGGACTAGTGGGAACGAAGGAGCAGTTCTTC.

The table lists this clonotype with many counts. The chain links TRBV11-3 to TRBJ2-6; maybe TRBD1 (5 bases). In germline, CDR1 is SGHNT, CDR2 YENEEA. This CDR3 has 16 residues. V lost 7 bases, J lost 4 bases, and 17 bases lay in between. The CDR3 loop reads CASNLGARAGANVLTF. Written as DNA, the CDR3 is TGTGCCAGCAACCTAGGGGCGAGAGCGGGGGCCAACGTCCTGACTTTC.

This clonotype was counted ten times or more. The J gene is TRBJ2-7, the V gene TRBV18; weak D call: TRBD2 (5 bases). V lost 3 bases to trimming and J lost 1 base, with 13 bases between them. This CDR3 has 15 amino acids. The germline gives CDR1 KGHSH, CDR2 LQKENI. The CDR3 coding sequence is TGTGCCAGCTCACCCCGGGGAGCGAGATCCTACGAGCAGTACTTC. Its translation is CASSPRGARSYEQYF.

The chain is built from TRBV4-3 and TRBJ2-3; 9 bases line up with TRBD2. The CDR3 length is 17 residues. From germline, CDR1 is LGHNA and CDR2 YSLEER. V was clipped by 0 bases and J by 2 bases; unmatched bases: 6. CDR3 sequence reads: CASSQDLSGRSTDTQYF. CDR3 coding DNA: TGCGCCAGCAGCCAAGATCTTAGCGGGAGATCCACAGATACGCAGTATTTT.

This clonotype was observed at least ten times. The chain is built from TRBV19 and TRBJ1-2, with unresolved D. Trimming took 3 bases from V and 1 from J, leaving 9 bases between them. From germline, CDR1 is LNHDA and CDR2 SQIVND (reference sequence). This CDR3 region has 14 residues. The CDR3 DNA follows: TGTGCCAGTAGTATCACGGGAATTAACTATGGCTACACCTTC. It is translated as CASSITGINYGYTF.

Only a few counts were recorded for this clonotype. The CDR3 spells CAALRETYEQYF. The CDR3 nucleotides are TGTGCCGCATTACGCGAAACCTACGAGCAGTACTTC. The chain links TRBV27 to TRBJ2-7, with no clear D. Germline loops: CDR1 MNHEY, CDR2 SMNVEV (reference sequence). There are 12 residues in the CDR3. With 11 bases removed from V and 2 bases from J, the gap between germline ends came to 13 bases.

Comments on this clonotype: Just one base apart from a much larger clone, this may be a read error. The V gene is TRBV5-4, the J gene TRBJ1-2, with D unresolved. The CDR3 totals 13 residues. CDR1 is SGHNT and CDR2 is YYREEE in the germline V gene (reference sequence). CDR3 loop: CASSLGDNYGNTF. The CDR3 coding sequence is TGTGCCAGCAGCTTGGGGGATAACTATGGCAACACCTTC. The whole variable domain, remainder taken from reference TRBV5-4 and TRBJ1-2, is ETGVTQSPTHLIKTRGQQVTLRCSSQSGHNTVSWYQQALGQGPQFIFQYYREEENGRGNFPPRFSGLQFPNYSSELNVNALELDDSALYLCASSLGDNYGNTFGSGTRLTVV.